This T cell receptor beta chain was captured by sequencing in a study of shared clonotypes between healthy human individuals. General study findings and limits: Estimated clonotype richness was generally higher in naive than memory subsets. Among four donors, roughly 5.4% of naive CD4 clonotypes were found in common.

The naive CD8 population came from CD45RO-negative cells selected for CCR7, without terminally differentiated effector memory CD45RA+ cells. Those who donated were healthy HIV-negative adults, with no recent acute infections or vaccinations reported. The data were produced by immunoSEQ multiplex PCR, yet TCRdb's version contains in-frame clones alone and is incomplete. The sample shows hundreds of thousands of clones, around 96% of them seen only once. As to this clone: Its matching antigen is unknown.

The V end lost 1 base, the J end lost 5 bases, and 14 bases lay between the germline ends. The CDR3 loop spans 15 amino acids. Germline CDR1 is MNHEY and CDR2 is SVGAGI. J is TRBJ2-5 and V is TRBV6-5; D may be TRBD2 (5 bases). Sequenced sample: naive CD8+ T cells sorted from blood. The receptor comes from a woman aged 30 to 39 in good health. Here the CDR3 reads CASSYYPGGVETQYF. DNA for the CDR3: TGTGCCAGCAGTTACTACCCAGGAGGTGTGGAGACCCAGTACTTC.